These 29 T cell receptor beta chains came from one sample sequenced in a study of blood T cells in healthy people across ages. Sample-barcoded 5' priming and a J-beta primer mix drove a second PCR of about 6 to 12 cycles. TCRdb reprocessed the 5' RACE reads with MiXCR, giving one entry per CDR3 protein. The data hold approximately 770,000 distinct CDR3 sequences, with 58% observed a single time. Input material: blood. Receptor source: a man aged 25 to 40 in good health.

This rearrangement joins TRBV7-6 to TRBJ2-3; perhaps TRBD1 as D (5 bases). Germline V lookup: CDR1 SGHVS, CDR2 FNYEAQ. The CDR3 is 14 residues long. The V end lost 2 bases, the J end lost 3 bases, and 9 bases lay between the germline ends. CDR3 bases: TGTGCCAGCAGCTTACGACAGCTGACAGATACGCAGTATTTT. Its translation: CASSLRQLTDTQYF.

This sequence joins TRBV20-1 and TRBJ2-1; the D gene is possibly TRBD2 (5 bases). V gave up 3 bases and J gave up 3 bases, with 12 bases separating them. The CDR3 is 14 amino acids. Germline CDR1 is DFQATT and CDR2 is SNEGSKA (reference sequence). Written as DNA, the CDR3 is TGCAGTGCTAGGGCGGGCGCGGTCTACAATGAGCAGTTCTTC. Protein product: CSARAGAVYNEQFF.

Only one count was recorded for this clonotype. This sequence joins TRBV6-6 and TRBJ2-3, with D uncertain. Trimming removed 6 bases from V and 6 bases from J, with 19 bases in between. This CDR3 has 15 amino acids. Germline values: CDR1 MNHNY, CDR2 SVGAGI (reference sequence). The CDR3 spells CASSPLKRPGDTQYF. DNA for the CDR3: TGTGCCAGCAGCCCTCTTAAGAGACCCGGGGATACGCAGTATTTT.

Notes on this clonotype: An end of the junction differs from the germline gene, which may be a read error. V gene TRBV7-2 combines with J gene TRBJ1-1; unclear D gene. Germline values: CDR1 SGHTA, CDR2 FQGNSA. The CDR3 has 12 residues. CDR3 nucleotide sequence: TGTGCCAACAGCCTTTCAGACATTGAAGCTTTCTTT. Translation: CANSLSDIEAFF.

The V gene is TRBV21-1, the J gene TRBJ2-7. TRBV21-1 is deemed a pseudogene. The CDR3 is 9 amino acids. CDR3 coding DNA: TGTGCCCGCGTGGGAGAGCAGTACTTC. It is translated as CARVGEQYF.

As regards this clonotype: Germline is not matched at one junction end, which may reflect a read error. The chain couples TRBV20-1 to TRBJ2-7; D is unclear. CDR3 length: 13 residues. Germline CDR1 is DFQATT and CDR2 is SNEGSKA (reference sequence). The CDR3 coding sequence is TGCAGCGCTAGAGACGTCACACGTCGGGAGCAGTACTTC. This gives the protein CSARDVTRREQYF.

The rearrangement joins TRBV24-1 to TRBJ2-7, with a tentative D call TRBD2 (6 bases). The DNA end is more similar to TRBJ2-5, so the J call may be wrong. Looked up from germline, CDR1 is KGHDR and CDR2 is SFDVKD. The length of the CDR3 is 15 residues. In nucleotides, the CDR3 is TGTGCCACCGGTCGCACGGGGGACCTTTTAGAGACCCAGTACTTC. Its protein is CATGRTGDLLETQYF.

This chain uses TRBV7-6 with TRBJ2-1; no clear D. This CDR3 region has 13 residues. Germline V gives CDR1 SGHVS, CDR2 FNYEAQ. V lost 3 bases and J lost 6, with 9 bases in between. CDR3 bases: TGTGCCAGCAGCTTCGCGCACATCAATGAGCAGTTCTTC. This gives the protein CASSFAHINEQFF.

The gene calls are TRBV29-1 and TRBJ1-2; no firm D call. Trimming stripped 4 bases from V and 8 bases from J, with 17 bases between. There are 13 residues in the CDR3. CDR1 and CDR2 (germline): SQVTM, ANQGSEA. Written as DNA, the CDR3 is TGCAGCGTTGTGGGAACGATATCGGAGGGCTACACCTTC. This sequence encodes CSVVGTISEGYTF.

This clonotype appeared many times. The chain employs TRBV20-1 and TRBJ2-1; D uncertain. This CDR3 has 11 residues. Looked up from germline, CDR1 is DFQATT and CDR2 is SNEGSKA (reference sequence). The ends were cut back, 0 bases at V and 6 bases at J, with 3 bases in the middle. The CDR3 DNA is TGCAGTGCTAGAGAAAGCAATGAGCAGTTCTTC. It translates to CSARESNEQFF.

The chain employs TRBV29-1 and TRBJ2-7, with 9 positions matching TRBD1. Germline CDR1 SQVTM, CDR2 ANQGSEA. The CDR3 extends over 13 amino acids. V lost 6 bases and J lost 5; bases outside the gene matches: 8. CDR3 protein: CSVERDRANEQYF. The CDR3 coding sequence is TGCAGCGTCGAACGGGACAGGGCCAACGAGCAGTACTTC.

The chain couples TRBV18 to TRBJ2-1, with 9 bases aligning to TRBD1. The CDR3 contains 14 residues. V shed 0 bases and J 6 bases; nucleotides not matched to a gene: 0. CDR1 and CDR2 from the germline V gene are KGHSH and LQKENI. In DNA form, the CDR3 reads TGTGCCAGCTCACCACCGGGACAGGGCAATGAGCAGTTCTTC. This sequence encodes CASSPPGQGNEQFF.

A single count supports this clonotype. The V gene is TRBV10-3, the J gene TRBJ2-4; D might be TRBD2 (7 bases). The end of the DNA aligns better with TRBJ2-7, so the J call may be wrong. The CDR3 sequence is 15 residues long. Germline V gives CDR1 ENHRY, CDR2 SYGVKD. The CDR3 DNA reads TGTGCCATCAGTGAGCCCCAGCGGGGACACTACGAGCAGTACTTC. Residues: CAISEPQRGHYEQYF.

To note about this clonotype: A much larger clone lies a single base off, so this may be a read error. This chain joins TRBV25-1 and TRBJ2-4, with TRBD1 identical over 9 bases. The germline gives CDR1 MGHDK, CDR2 SYGVNS. Trimming removed 6 bases from V and 8 bases from J; junction bases left unmatched: 8. This CDR3 spans 14 amino acids. CDR3 bases: TGTGCCAGCAGGGGCGGACAGGGGTCGGACATTCAGTACTTC. As protein: CASRGGQGSDIQYF.

The CDR3 nucleotides are TGTGCCACTTCAGCGGGAGGTTCCTACGAGCAGTACTTC. Its translation: CATSAGGSYEQYF. V is TRBV27 and J is TRBJ2-7, with 9 nucleotides matching TRBD2. The CDR3 consists of 13 residues. CDR1 and CDR2 (germline): MNHEY, SMNVEV (reference sequence). V lost 10 bases and J lost 1; bases outside the gene matches: 5.

The V gene is TRBV29-1, the J gene TRBJ1-6, with 8 bases that match TRBD1. CDR3 length: 13 amino acids. V gave up 5 bases and J gave up 10 bases; unmatched junction bases: 7. The germline CDR1 and CDR2 sequences are SQVTM and ANQGSEA. CDR3 coding DNA: TGCAGCGTTCTGACAGGGGATGAGTCACCCCTCCACTTT. This sequence encodes CSVLTGDESPLHF.

This clonotype was found a few times. This chain uses TRBV7-9 with TRBJ2-7; D ambiguous. The CDR3 totals 13 residues. V gave up 3 bases and J gave up 3 bases, with 9 bases separating them. Germline V gene data show CDR1 as SEHNR and CDR2 as FQNEAQ (reference sequence). The CDR3 here is CASSLGLYYEQYF. The CDR3 DNA is TGTGCCAGCAGCTTGGGCCTTTACTACGAGCAGTACTTC.

V usage is TRBV28 and J usage is TRBJ2-4, with D possibly being TRBD2 (6 bases). V lost 6 bases to trimming and J lost 0 bases, with 21 bases between them. The germline CDR1 and CDR2 sequences are MDHEN and SYDVKM. This CDR3 has 18 residues. CDR3 DNA sequence: TGTGCCAGCAGAAGAACGAACACGGGGGTGCTAGCCAAAAACATTCAGTACTTC. Its translation: CASRRTNTGVLAKNIQYF.

The CDR3 is CASSSNQQYGYTF. The CDR3 DNA sequence: TGTGCCAGCAGTTCCAACCAACAGTATGGCTACACCTTC. The chain recombines TRBV6-6 with TRBJ1-2; D is undetermined. Germline assignment: CDR1 MNHNY and CDR2 SVGAGI (reference sequence). V lost 4 bases and J lost 5, with 11 bases in between. This CDR3 has 13 residues.

A note on this clonotype: A much larger clonotype is one base distant, so this may be a read error. V and J are TRBV10-1 and TRBJ1-5; no firm D call. This CDR3 has 12 residues. Trimming cost V 7 bases and J 5 bases, with 9 bases left between them. Germline CDR1 WNHNN, CDR2 SYGVQD (reference sequence). In DNA, the CDR3 is TGCGCCAGCAAAGACGGGGATCAGCCCCAGCATTTT. This encodes CASKDGDQPQHF.

The V call is TRBV28, the J call TRBJ2-1; tentative D call: TRBD2 (6 bases). The CDR3 extends over 13 amino acids. V was clipped by 11 bases and J by 4 bases, with 15 bases between them. Germline V gene data show CDR1 as MDHEN and CDR2 as SYDVKM. The CDR3 nucleotides are TGTGCCGTCGGCGCGGGAAGGTACAATGAGCAGTTCTTC. Its protein product is CAVGAGRYNEQFF.

The rearrangement joins TRBV7-2 to TRBJ2-1, with D possibly matching TRBD2 (6 bases). The V end lost 0 bases, the J end lost 12 bases, and 12 bases lay between the germline ends. CDR3 length: 13 amino acids. Germline V gene sequence: CDR1 SGHTA, CDR2 FQGNSA. The CDR3 here is CASSLAGERVQFF. The CDR3 nucleotides are TGTGCCAGCAGCTTAGCTGGCGAGCGGGTGCAGTTCTTC.

The V call is TRBV10-3, the J call TRBJ2-2; 9 bases align to TRBD2. Germline CDR1 and CDR2: ENHRY and SYGVKD. Trimming took 8 bases from V and 4 from J; bases not matched to a gene: 8. The CDR3 is made up of 15 amino acids. CDR3 in DNA: TGTGCCATCGCCCAGCGGGAGGAAGGCACCGGGGAGCTGTTTTTT. Residues: CAIAQREEGTGELFF.

The chain couples TRBV29-1 to TRBJ2-5; D not certain. V was clipped by 0 bases and J by 11 bases, with 16 bases between them. Per the germline V gene, CDR1 is SQVTM and CDR2 is ANQGSEA. There are 13 residues in the CDR3. CDR3: CSVEEVFVNEQYF. The DNA for the CDR3 is TGCAGCGTTGAAGAGGTGTTTGTCAATGAGCAGTACTTC. Supplemented by reference TRBV29-1 and TRBJ2-5, the full variable domain reads SAVISQKPSRDICQRGTSLTIQCQVDSQVTMMFWYRQQPGQSLTLIATANQGSEATYESGFVIDKFPISRPNLTFSTLTVSNMSPEDSSIYLCSVEEVFVNEQYFGPGTRLLVL.

The genes are TRBV27 and TRBJ2-7; 10 nucleotides agree with TRBD2. TRBJ2-5 matches the DNA end more closely, so the J call is doubtful. Germline CDR1 reads MNHEY; CDR2 reads SMNVEV (reference sequence). The CDR3 runs to 16 residues. CDR3 bases: TGTGCCAGCAGTTTTCACGCTAGCGGGGGCCAAGAGACCCAGTACTTC. Its translation is CASSFHASGGQETQYF.

The chain employs TRBV20-1 and TRBJ2-7; 12 positions match TRBD2. CDR1 and CDR2 (germline): DFQATT, SNEGSKA (reference sequence). CDR3 length: 18 residues. V shed 0 bases, J shed 2 bases, and the junction held 11 bases outside the gene matches. CDR3 sequence reads: CSARDRGLAGTTTYEQYF. CDR3 sequence (DNA): TGCAGTGCTAGAGATCGCGGACTAGCGGGAACAACCACCTACGAGCAGTACTTC.

The chain uses TRBV27 and TRBJ1-2; 10 bases are a match to TRBD1. With 5 bases clipped from V and 8 bases from J, the junction kept 8 bases outside the gene matches. The CDR3 sequence is 14 residues long. CDR1 MNHEY and CDR2 SMNVEV come from the germline V gene (reference sequence). The CDR3 bases are TGTGCCAGCAGTGGCACAGGGACAGGGGAAGGCTACACCTTC. It codes for CASSGTGTGEGYTF.

The genes are TRBV3-1 and TRBJ2-5, with D tentatively TRBD1 (5 bases). The CDR3 extends over 15 amino acids. Trimming stripped 1 base from V and 3 bases from J, with 12 bases between. Germline V gene data show CDR1 as LGHDT and CDR2 as YNNKEL (reference sequence). The CDR3 nucleotides read TGTGCCAGCAGCCAAGGCTTTGACAGAGAAGAGACCCAGTACTTC. Translating gives CASSQGFDREETQYF.

This clonotype turned up a few times. This chain joins TRBV9 and TRBJ2-3, with TRBD1 as a possible D gene (5 bases). The CDR3 totals 14 residues. Trimming stripped 1 base from V and 6 bases from J, with 12 bases between. Germline values: CDR1 SGDLS, CDR2 YYNGEE. The DNA for the CDR3 is TGTGCCAGCAGCGTACGATGGGGCGCGGATACGCAGTATTTT. This sequence encodes CASSVRWGADTQYF.